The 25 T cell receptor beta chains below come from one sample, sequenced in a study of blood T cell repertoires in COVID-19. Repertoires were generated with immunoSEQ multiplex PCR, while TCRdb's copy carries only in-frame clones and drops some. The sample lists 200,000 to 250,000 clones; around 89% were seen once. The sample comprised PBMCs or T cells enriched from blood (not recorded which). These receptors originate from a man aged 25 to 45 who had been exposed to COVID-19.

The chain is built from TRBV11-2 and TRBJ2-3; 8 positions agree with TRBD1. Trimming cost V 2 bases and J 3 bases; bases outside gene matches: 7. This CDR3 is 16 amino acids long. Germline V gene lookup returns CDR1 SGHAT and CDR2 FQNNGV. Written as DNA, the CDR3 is TGTGCCAGCAGCTTAAGGTCAGGGGGCCGGACAGATACGCAGTATTTT. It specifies CASSLRSGGRTDTQYF.

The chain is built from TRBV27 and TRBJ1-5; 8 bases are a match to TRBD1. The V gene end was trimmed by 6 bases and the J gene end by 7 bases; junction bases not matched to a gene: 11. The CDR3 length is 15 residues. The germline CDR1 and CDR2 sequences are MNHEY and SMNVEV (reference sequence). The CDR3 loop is CASSKDRDVRQPQHF. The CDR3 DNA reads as TGTGCCAGCAGCAAGGACAGGGACGTGAGACAGCCCCAGCATTTT.

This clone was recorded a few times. CDR3 in DNA: TGTGCCTGGAGTCAGGGATATGGCTACACCTTC. As protein: CAWSQGYGYTF. The chain employs TRBV30 and TRBJ1-2; D is possibly TRBD1 (5 bases). The CDR3 runs 11 residues. Trimming took 2 bases from V and 5 from J, leaving 6 bases between them. Germline V gene sequence: CDR1 GTSNPN, CDR2 SVGIG (reference sequence).

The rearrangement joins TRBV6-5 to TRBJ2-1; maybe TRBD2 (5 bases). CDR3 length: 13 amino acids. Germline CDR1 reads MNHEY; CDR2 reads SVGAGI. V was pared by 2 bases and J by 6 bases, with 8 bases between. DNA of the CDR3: TGTGCCAGCAGTTACAGCGGCCCCAATGAGCAGTTCTTC. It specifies CASSYSGPNEQFF.

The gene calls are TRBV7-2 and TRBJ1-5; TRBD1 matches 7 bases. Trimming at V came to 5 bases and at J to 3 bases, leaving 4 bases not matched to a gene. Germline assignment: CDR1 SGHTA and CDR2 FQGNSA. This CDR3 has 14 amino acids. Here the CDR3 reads CASSAGTDNQPQHF. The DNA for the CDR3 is TGTGCCAGCAGCGCCGGGACAGACAATCAGCCCCAGCATTTT.

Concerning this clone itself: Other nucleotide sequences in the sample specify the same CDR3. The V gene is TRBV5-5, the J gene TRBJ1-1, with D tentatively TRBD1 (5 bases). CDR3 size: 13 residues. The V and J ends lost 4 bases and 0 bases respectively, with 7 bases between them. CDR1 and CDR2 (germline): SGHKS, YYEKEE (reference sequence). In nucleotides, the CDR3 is TGTGCCAGCAGCGGACAACTGAACACTGAAGCTTTCTTT. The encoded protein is CASSGQLNTEAFF. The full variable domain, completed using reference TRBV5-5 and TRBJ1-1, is DAGVTQSPTHLIKTRGQQVTLRCSPISGHKSVSWYQQVLGQGPQFIFQYYEKEERGRGNFPDRFSARQFPNYSSELNVNALLLGDSALYLCASSGQLNTEAFFGQGTRLTVV.

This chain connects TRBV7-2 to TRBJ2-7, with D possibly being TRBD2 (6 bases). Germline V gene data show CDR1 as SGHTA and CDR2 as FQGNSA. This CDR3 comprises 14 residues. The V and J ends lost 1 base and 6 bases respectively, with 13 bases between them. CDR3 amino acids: CASSLDGRRGEQYF. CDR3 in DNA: TGTGCCAGCAGCTTAGACGGCCGGCGGGGCGAGCAGTACTTC. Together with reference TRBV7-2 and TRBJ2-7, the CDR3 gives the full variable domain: GAGVSQSPSNKVTEKGKDVELRCDPISGHTALYWYRQSLGQGLEFLIYFQGNSAPDKSGLPSDRFSAERTGGSVSTLTIQRTQQEDSAVYLCASSLDGRRGEQYFGPGTRLTVT.

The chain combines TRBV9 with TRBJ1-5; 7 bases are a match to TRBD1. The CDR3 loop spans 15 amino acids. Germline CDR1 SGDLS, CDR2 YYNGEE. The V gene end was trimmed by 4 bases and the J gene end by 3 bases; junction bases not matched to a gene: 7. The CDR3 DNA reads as TGTGCCAGCAGCCGGTCCGGGACAGTCAATCAGCCCCAGCATTTT. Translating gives CASSRSGTVNQPQHF.

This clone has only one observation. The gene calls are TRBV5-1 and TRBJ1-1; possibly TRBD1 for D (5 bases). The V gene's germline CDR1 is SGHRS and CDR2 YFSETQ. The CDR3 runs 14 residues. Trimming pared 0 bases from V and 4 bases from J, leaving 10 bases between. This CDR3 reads CASSLDQGGTEAFF. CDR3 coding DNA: TGCGCCAGCAGCTTGGATCAGGGTGGCACTGAAGCTTTCTTT.

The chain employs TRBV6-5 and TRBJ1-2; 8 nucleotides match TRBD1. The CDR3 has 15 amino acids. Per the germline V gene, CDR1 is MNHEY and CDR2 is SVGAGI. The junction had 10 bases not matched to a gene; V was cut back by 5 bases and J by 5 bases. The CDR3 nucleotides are TGTGCCAGCAGTCCTGACAGGGGCTCAGGGTATGGCTACACCTTC. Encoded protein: CASSPDRGSGYGYTF.

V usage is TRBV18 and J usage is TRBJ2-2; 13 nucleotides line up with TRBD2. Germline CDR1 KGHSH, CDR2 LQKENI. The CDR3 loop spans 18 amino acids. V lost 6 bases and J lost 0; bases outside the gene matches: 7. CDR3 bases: TGTGCCAGCTCCCCCGGACTAGCGGGGGTCGCGAACACCGGGGAGCTGTTTTTT. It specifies CASSPGLAGVANTGELFF.

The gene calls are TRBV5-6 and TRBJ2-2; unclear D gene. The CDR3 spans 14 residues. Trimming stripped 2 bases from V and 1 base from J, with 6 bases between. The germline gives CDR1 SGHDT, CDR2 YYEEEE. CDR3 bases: TGTGCCAGCAGCTTTAAGCGGAACACCGGGGAGCTGTTTTTT. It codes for CASSFKRNTGELFF.

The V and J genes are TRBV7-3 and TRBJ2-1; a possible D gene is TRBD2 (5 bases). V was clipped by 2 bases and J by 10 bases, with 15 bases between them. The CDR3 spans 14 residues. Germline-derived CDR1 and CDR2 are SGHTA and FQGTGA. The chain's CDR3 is CASSLDGLAGEQFF. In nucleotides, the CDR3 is TGTGCCAGCAGCTTAGACGGTCTAGCAGGCGAGCAGTTCTTC.

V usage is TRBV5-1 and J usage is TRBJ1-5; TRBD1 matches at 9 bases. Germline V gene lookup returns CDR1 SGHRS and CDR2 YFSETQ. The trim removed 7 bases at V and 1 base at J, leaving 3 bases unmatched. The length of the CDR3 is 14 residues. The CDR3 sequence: CASSTGGSNQPQHF. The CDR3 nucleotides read TGCGCCAGCTCAACAGGGGGCAGCAATCAGCCCCAGCATTTT.

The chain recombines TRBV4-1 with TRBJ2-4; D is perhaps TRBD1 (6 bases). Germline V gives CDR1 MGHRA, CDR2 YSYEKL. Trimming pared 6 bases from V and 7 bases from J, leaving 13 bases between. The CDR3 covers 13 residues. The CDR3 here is CASRLSQGNIQYF. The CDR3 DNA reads TGCGCCAGCAGGCTATCCCAGGGGAACATTCAGTACTTC.

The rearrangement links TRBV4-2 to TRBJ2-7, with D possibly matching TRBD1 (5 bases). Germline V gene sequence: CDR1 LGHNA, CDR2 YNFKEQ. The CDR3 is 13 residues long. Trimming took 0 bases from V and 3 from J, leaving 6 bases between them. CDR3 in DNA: TGTGCCAGCAGCCAAGACAGGGACTACGAGCAGTACTTC. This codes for CASSQDRDYEQYF.

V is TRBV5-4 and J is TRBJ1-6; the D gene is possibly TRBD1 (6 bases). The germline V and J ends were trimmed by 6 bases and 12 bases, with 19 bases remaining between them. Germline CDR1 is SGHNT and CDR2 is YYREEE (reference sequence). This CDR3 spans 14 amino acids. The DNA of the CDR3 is TGTGCCAGCACCTCCGCAGGGGTCCCGGGACCCCTCCACTTT. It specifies CASTSAGVPGPLHF. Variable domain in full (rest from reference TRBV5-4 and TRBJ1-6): ETGVTQSPTHLIKTRGQQVTLRCSSQSGHNTVSWYQQALGQGPQFIFQYYREEENGRGNFPPRFSGLQFPNYSSELNVNALELDDSALYLCASTSAGVPGPLHFGNGTRLTVT.

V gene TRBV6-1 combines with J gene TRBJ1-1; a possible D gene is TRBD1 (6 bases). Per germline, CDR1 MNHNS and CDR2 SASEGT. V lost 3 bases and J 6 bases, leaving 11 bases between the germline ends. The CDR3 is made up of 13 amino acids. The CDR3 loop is CASSDQQGSEAFF. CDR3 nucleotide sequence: TGTGCCAGCAGTGATCAACAGGGATCTGAAGCTTTCTTT.

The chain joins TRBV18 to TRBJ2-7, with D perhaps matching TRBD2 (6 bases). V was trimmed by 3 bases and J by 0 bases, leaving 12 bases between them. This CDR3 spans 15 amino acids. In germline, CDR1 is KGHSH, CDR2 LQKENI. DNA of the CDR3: TGTGCCAGCTCACCCTCGGGACTTAACTCCTACGAGCAGTACTTC. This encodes CASSPSGLNSYEQYF.

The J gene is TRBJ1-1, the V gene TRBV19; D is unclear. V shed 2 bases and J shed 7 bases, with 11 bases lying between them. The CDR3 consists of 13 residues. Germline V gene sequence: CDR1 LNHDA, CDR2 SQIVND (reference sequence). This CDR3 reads CASSIFAVNEAFF. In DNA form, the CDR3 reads TGTGCCAGTAGTATATTCGCGGTTAATGAAGCTTTCTTT.

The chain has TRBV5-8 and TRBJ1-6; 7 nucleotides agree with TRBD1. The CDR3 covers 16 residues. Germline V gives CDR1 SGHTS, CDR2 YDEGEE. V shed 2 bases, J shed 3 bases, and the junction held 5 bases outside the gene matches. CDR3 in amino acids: CASSFLRDSYNSPLHF. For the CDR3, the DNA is TGTGCCAGCAGCTTCCTACGGGACAGCTATAATTCACCCCTCCACTTT.

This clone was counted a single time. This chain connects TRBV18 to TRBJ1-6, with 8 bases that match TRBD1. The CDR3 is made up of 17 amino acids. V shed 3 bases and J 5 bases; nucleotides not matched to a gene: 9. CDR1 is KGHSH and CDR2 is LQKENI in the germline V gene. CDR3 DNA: TGTGCCAGCTCACCTTCTCTAGGACAGGGTAATAATTCACCCCTCCACTTT. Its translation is CASSPSLGQGNNSPLHF.

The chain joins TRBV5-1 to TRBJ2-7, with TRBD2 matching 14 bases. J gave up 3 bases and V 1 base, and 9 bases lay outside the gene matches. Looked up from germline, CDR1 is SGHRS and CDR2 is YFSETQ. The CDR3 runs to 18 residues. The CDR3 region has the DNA TGCGCCAGCAGCTTGTCCACCGTGGGGACTAGCGGGGGCTACGAGCAGTACTTC. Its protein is CASSLSTVGTSGGYEQYF.

CDR3 DNA sequence: TGTGCCAGCACGGGTAACGGGAGGGGTGAAAAACTGTTTTTT. Translated, it gives CASTGNGRGEKLFF. The gene calls are TRBV6-6 and TRBJ1-4; tentative D call: TRBD1 (5 bases). Germline loops: CDR1 MNHNY, CDR2 SVGAGI (reference sequence). This CDR3 has 14 amino acids. V lost 7 bases and J 7 bases, leaving 16 bases between the germline ends.

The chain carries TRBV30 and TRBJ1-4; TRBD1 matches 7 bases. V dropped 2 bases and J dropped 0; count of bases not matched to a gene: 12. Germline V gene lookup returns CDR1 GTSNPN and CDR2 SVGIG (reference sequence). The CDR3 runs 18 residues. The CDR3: CAWSSTGTARSTNEKLFF. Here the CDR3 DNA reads TGTGCCTGGAGTTCCACCGGGACAGCCCGATCAACTAATGAAAAACTGTTTTTT.